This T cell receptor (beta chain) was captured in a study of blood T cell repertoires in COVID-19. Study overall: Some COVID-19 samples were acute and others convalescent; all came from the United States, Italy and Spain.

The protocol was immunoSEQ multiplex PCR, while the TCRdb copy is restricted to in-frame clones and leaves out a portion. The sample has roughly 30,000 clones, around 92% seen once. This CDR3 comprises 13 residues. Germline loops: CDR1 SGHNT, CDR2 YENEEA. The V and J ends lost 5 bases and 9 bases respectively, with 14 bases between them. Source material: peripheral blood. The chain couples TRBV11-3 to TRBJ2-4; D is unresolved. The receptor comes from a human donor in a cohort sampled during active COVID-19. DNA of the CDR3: TGTGCCAGCAGCCTCGACCCGTTAGCCATTCAGTACTTC. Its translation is CASSLDPLAIQYF.